These T cell receptor beta chains were read from a single sample in a study of OX40 agonist ivuxolimab in advanced cancers. Generated by immunoSEQ multiplex PCR, the TCRdb table keeps only in-frame clones and is missing some. The table has approximately 10,000 clones, approximately 66% seen once; the top ten hold about a quarter. The sequencing here drew on CD4+ or CD8+ T cells sorted from blood, taken in a trial of the OX40 agonist ivuxolimab. The receptor set was obtained from an adult with an advanced solid tumor such as melanoma, head and neck, liver or kidney cancer. Both conserved end residues are part of each CDR3. The D gene is left open where the match is weak. Some rows have no size entry. The others give once, few or many, or a class for an expanded clone.

CDR3aa: CASSPDRVDHEQYF
CDR3nt: TGTGCCAGCAGCCCGGACAGGGTAGACCACGAGCAGTACTTC
j_gene: TRBJ2-7
abundance: .
v_gene: TRBV5-4
d_gene: TRBD1
len: 14

CDR3aa: CASSPLQSSGANVLTF
CDR3nt: TGTGCCAGCAGCCCTTTACAGTCCTCTGGGGCCAACGTCCTGACTTTC
j_gene: TRBJ2-6
abundance: .
v_gene: TRBV7-2
d_gene: .
len: 16

CDR3aa: CASSERGPGDEQFF
CDR3nt: TGTGCCAGCAGTGAAAGGGGTCCGGGCGATGAGCAGTTCTTC
j_gene: TRBJ2-1
abundance: .
v_gene: TRBV2
d_gene: .
len: 14

CDR3aa: CASSISGSGANVLTF
CDR3nt: TGTGCCAGTAGTATCTCAGGGTCAGGGGCCAACGTCCTGACTTTC
j_gene: TRBJ2-6
abundance: .
v_gene: TRBV19
d_gene: .
len: 15

CDR3aa: CASSLTGNTEAFF
CDR3nt: TGTGCCAGCAGCCTCACGGGGAACACTGAAGCTTTCTTT
j_gene: TRBJ1-1
abundance: .
v_gene: TRBV11-3
d_gene: .
len: 13

CDR3aa: CASSFIYGYTF
CDR3nt: TGTGCCAGCAGTTTTATCTATGGCTACACCTTC
j_gene: TRBJ1-2
abundance: few
v_gene: TRBV28
d_gene: .
len: 11

CDR3aa: CASSSLPGQGARLFF
CDR3nt: TGTGCCAGCAGCTCGCTGCCGGGACAGGGGGCTCGACTGTTTTTT
j_gene: TRBJ2-2
abundance: .
v_gene: TRBV5-6
d_gene: TRBD1
len: 15

CDR3aa: CASSATDNTEAFF
CDR3nt: TGTGCCAGCAGCGCCACGGACAACACTGAAGCTTTCTTT
j_gene: TRBJ1-1
abundance: few
v_gene: TRBV7-6
d_gene: .
len: 13

CDR3aa: CASHRGNTQYF
CDR3nt: TGTGCCAGCCATAGGGGGAATACGCAGTATTTT
j_gene: TRBJ2-3
abundance: .
v_gene: TRBV28
d_gene: .
len: 11

CDR3aa: CASSLAPLAGGEQYF
CDR3nt: TGTGCCAGCAGCTTAGCCCCCCTAGCGGGGGGCGAGCAGTACTTC
j_gene: TRBJ2-7
abundance: .
v_gene: TRBV13
d_gene: TRBD2
len: 15

CDR3aa: CASSLGTGGGYEQYF
CDR3nt: TGTGCCAGCAGCTTAGGGACAGGGGGCGGTTACGAGCAGTACTTC
j_gene: TRBJ2-7
abundance: .
v_gene: TRBV5-4
d_gene: TRBD1
len: 15

CDR3aa: CASSLEGGDQPQHF
CDR3nt: TGTGCCAGCAGCTTGGAAGGGGGCGATCAGCCCCAGCATTTT
j_gene: TRBJ1-5
abundance: .
v_gene: TRBV5-4
d_gene: TRBD1
len: 14

CDR3aa: CSPDGPGGYTF
CDR3nt: TGCAGTCCCGACGGCCCAGGAGGCTACACCTTC
j_gene: TRBJ1-2
abundance: .
v_gene: TRBV20-1
d_gene: .
len: 11

CDR3aa: CASSVGGGGDEQFF
CDR3nt: TGTGCCAGCAGCGTAGGCGGGGGTGGCGATGAGCAGTTCTTC
j_gene: TRBJ2-1
abundance: .
v_gene: TRBV9
d_gene: TRBD2
len: 14

CDR3aa: CASSLTSGYNEQFF
CDR3nt: TGTGCCAGCAGCTTGACTAGCGGTTACAATGAGCAGTTCTTC
j_gene: TRBJ2-1
abundance: large
v_gene: TRBV7-2
d_gene: TRBD2
len: 14

CDR3aa: CASSASMGNTEAFF
CDR3nt: TGTGCCAGCAGTGCCAGCATGGGGAACACTGAAGCTTTCTTT
j_gene: TRBJ1-1
abundance: .
v_gene: TRBV2
d_gene: .
len: 14

CDR3aa: CASSYSGGGKLFF
CDR3nt: TGTGCCAGCAGTTACTCCGGAGGGGGGAAGCTGTTTTTT
j_gene: TRBJ2-2
abundance: few
v_gene: TRBV6-5
d_gene: .
len: 13

CDR3aa: CASSPDGNYGYTF
CDR3nt: TGTGCCAGCAGCCCCGACGGAAACTATGGCTACACCTTC
j_gene: TRBJ1-2
abundance: .
v_gene: TRBV7-3
d_gene: .
len: 13